The rows below give T cell receptor beta chains drawn from one sample of a study of shared clonotypes between healthy human individuals. Only in-frame clones appear in the TCRdb table, and some are missing; sequencing was by immunoSEQ multiplex PCR. The table lists over a million clones, 75% to 85% of them singletons. The sample comprised memory CD4+ T cells from PBMCs. The receptors were sampled from a man younger than 35 in good health. Some clones in this sample may be carry-over from other donors' samples. Each CDR3 is given with its conserved first and last residue. D genes are given only for firm matches. Size is omitted from some rows. Given values are once, few, many or a class for expanded clones.

V	D	J	size	CDR3	DNA
TRBV27	TRBD1	TRBJ1-1	.	CASSSLLTGLTEAFF	TGTGCCAGCAGTTCTCTACTGACAGGGCTCACTGAAGCTTTCTTT
TRBV5-1	TRBD2	TRBJ2-1	.	CASSSAGVPNEQFF	TGCGCCAGCAGCTCCGCGGGAGTGCCCAATGAGCAGTTCTTC
TRBV5-1	TRBD1	TRBJ1-2	.	CASSLGGQGATGYTF	TGCGCCAGCAGCTTGGGGGGACAGGGAGCAACGGGCTACACCTTC
TRBV5-3	TRBD1	TRBJ2-2	.	CATRAPGQGEWWTGELFF	TGTGCTACCCGGGCACCGGGACAGGGGGAGTGGTGGACCGGGGAGCTGTTTTTT
TRBV5-1	.	TRBJ1-1	.	CASSLFGSNTEAFF	TGCGCCAGCAGCTTGTTTGGGAGCAACACTGAAGCTTTCTTT
TRBV7-3	.	TRBJ2-1	.	CASSLGFEQFF	TGTGCCAGCAGCTTAGGTTTTGAGCAGTTCTTC
TRBV19	TRBD2	TRBJ2-3	.	CASSAGLAGAGDTQYF	TGTGCCAGTAGTGCGGGACTAGCGGGAGCTGGAGATACGCAGTATTTT
TRBV5-1	.	TRBJ2-7	.	CASSLDRLLSYEQYF	TGCGCCAGCAGTCTCGACAGACTTCTCTCCTACGAGCAGTACTTC
TRBV10-1	.	TRBJ1-4	.	CASSESSPSREKLFF	TGCGCCAGCAGTGAGTCGAGTCCCTCCAGGGAAAAACTGTTTTTT
TRBV19	.	TRBJ1-5	.	CASSFYSQPQHF	TGTGCCAGTAGTTTTTACAGTCAGCCCCAGCATTTT
TRBV21-1	.	TRBJ1-4	.	CASSNFRGEKLFF	TGTGCCAGCAGCAACTTCCGGGGGGAAAAACTGTTTTTT
TRBV9	TRBD2	TRBJ2-1	once	CASSPRTSGYSNEQFF	TGTGCCAGCAGCCCTCGGACTAGCGGGTACTCCAATGAGCAGTTCTTC
TRBV27	.	TRBJ2-5	.	CASSPIQRQETQYF	TGTGCCAGCAGCCCAATACAGAGGCAAGAGACCCAGTACTTC
TRBV28	.	TRBJ2-5	once	CASSPHGSQETQYF	TGTGCCAGCAGTCCCCATGGGAGTCAAGAGACCCAGTACTTC
TRBV7-8	.	TRBJ2-5	.	CASSRDSRKKETQYF	TGTGCCAGCAGCAGAGACAGTCGGAAAAAAGAGACCCAGTACTTC
TRBV27	.	TRBJ2-5	.	CASSFGQPYQETQYF	TGTGCCAGCAGTTTCGGGCAGCCGTACCAAGAGACCCAGTACTTC
TRBV6-6	TRBD1	TRBJ2-7	.	CASGTRGKDEQYF	TGTGCCAGCGGAACCAGGGGGAAGGACGAGCAGTACTTC
TRBV20-1	.	TRBJ2-1	.	CSARREYEQFF	TGCAGTGCTAGGAGGGAGTACGAGCAGTTCTTC
TRBV4-2	.	TRBJ2-6	.	CASSSAGTGANVLTF	TGTGCCAGCAGCTCCGCAGGGACTGGGGCCAACGTCCTGACTTTC
TRBV7-2	.	TRBJ2-2	.	CASSLLGSGELFF	TGTGCCAGCAGCCTCCTAGGTTCGGGGGAGCTGTTTTTT
TRBV19	.	TRBJ2-1	.	CASRESGVSGYNEQFF	TGTGCCAGTAGAGAGTCAGGCGTCTCCGGCTACAATGAGCAGTTCTTC
TRBV4-1	.	TRBJ1-2	few	CASSPRPEYGYTF	TGCGCCAGCAGCCCTAGACCGGAATATGGCTACACCTTC
TRBV7-9	TRBD2	TRBJ2-2	.	CASSPPPRGSGRVRELFF	TGTGCCAGCAGCCCACCCCCCCGGGGTAGCGGGAGAGTGAGGGAGCTGTTTTTT
TRBV9	TRBD2	TRBJ2-7	many	CASSVGSSGKLYEQYF	TGTGCCAGCAGCGTAGGGTCTAGCGGGAAGCTTTACGAGCAGTACTTC
TRBV2	.	TRBJ2-5	.	CASNLAYTAVGETQYF	TGTGCCAGCAATCTAGCGTATACCGCCGTGGGGGAGACCCAGTACTTC
TRBV7-9	.	TRBJ1-1	.	CASSKGQRNTEAFF	TGTGCCAGCAGCAAGGGACAACGGAACACTGAAGCTTTCTTT
TRBV15	TRBD1	TRBJ2-7	.	CATSRTGRDRGDEQYF	TGTGCCACCAGCAGAACTGGAAGGGACAGGGGAGACGAGCAGTACTTC
TRBV18	.	TRBJ2-7	.	CASSPSGQPPIYEQYF	TGTGCCAGCTCACCATCCGGACAGCCACCTATCTACGAGCAGTACTTC
TRBV9	.	TRBJ2-6	few	CASSSWGTGANVLTF	TGTGCCAGCAGCTCCTGGGGGACTGGGGCCAACGTCCTGACTTTC
TRBV2	TRBD2	TRBJ2-3	many	CATLLAGGPTPKQYF	TGTGCCACCTTACTAGCGGGAGGGCCCACCCCTAAGCAGTATTTT
TRBV10-2	.	TRBJ2-1	.	CASSEVGDYNEQFF	TGCGCCAGCAGTGAAGTAGGGGACTACAATGAGCAGTTCTTC
TRBV5-1	.	TRBJ2-3	.	CASSPGTGTDTQYF	TGCGCCAGCAGCCCCGGGACTGGCACAGATACGCAGTATTTT
TRBV2	.	TRBJ2-6	.	CASSEMGAISGANVLTF	TGTGCCAGCAGTGAAATGGGGGCAATCTCTGGGGCCAACGTCCTGACTTTC
TRBV28	.	TRBJ2-7	.	CASRSRDVLLSYEQYF	TGTGCCAGCAGGAGTCGGGACGTCCTCCTGTCCTACGAGCAGTACTTC
TRBV7-3	.	TRBJ1-1	.	CASSQGNTEAFF	TGTGCCAGCAGCCAGGGAAACACTGAAGCTTTCTTT
TRBV11-3	TRBD2	TRBJ2-7	.	CASSPGLAGSYEQYF	TGTGCCAGCAGCCCGGGACTAGCGGGCTCCTACGAGCAGTACTTC
TRBV28	.	TRBJ1-3	.	CASSYYPGSGNTIYF	TGTGCCAGCAGCTATTATCCGGGATCCGGAAACACCATATATTTT
TRBV7-9	.	TRBJ2-1	once	CASSFGPYNEQFF	TGTGCCAGCAGCTTTGGCCCCTACAATGAGCAGTTCTTC
TRBV19	TRBD2	TRBJ2-7	.	CASSILAGVTEQYF	TGTGCCAGTAGTATCCTAGCGGGAGTTACTGAGCAGTACTTC
TRBV28	TRBD2	TRBJ2-3	many	CASSSSSGTSTDTQYF	TGTGCCAGCAGTTCCTCTAGCGGGACTAGCACAGATACGCAGTATTTT
TRBV5-4	TRBD1	TRBJ1-2	once	CASSFPGTGDYGYTF	TGTGCCAGCAGCTTTCCCGGGACAGGGGACTATGGCTACACCTTC
TRBV19	.	TRBJ1-1	.	CASSIRGGDTEAFF	TGTGCCAGTAGTATACGGGGCGGGGACACTGAAGCTTTCTTT
TRBV4-3	.	TRBJ1-2	.	CASSQAGAHTF	TGCGCCAGCAGCCAAGCAGGGGCTCACACCTTC
TRBV2	TRBD2	TRBJ2-2	.	CASRATSGHTGELFF	TGTGCCAGCAGGGCGACTAGCGGGCACACCGGGGAGCTGTTTTTT